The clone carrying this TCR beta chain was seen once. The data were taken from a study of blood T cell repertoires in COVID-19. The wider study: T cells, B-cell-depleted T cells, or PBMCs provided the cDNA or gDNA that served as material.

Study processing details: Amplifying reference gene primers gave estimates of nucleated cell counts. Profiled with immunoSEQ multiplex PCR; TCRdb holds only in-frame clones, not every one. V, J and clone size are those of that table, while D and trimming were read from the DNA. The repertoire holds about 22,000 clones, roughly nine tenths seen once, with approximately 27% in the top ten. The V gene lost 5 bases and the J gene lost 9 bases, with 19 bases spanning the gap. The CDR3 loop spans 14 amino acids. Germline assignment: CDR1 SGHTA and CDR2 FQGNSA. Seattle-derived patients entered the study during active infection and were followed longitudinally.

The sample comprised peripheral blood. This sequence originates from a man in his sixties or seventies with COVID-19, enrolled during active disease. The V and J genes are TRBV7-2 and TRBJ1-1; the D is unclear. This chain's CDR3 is CASSTRRDAGKAFF. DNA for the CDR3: TGTGCCAGCAGCACCCGAAGGGATGCGGGTAAAGCTTTCTTT.